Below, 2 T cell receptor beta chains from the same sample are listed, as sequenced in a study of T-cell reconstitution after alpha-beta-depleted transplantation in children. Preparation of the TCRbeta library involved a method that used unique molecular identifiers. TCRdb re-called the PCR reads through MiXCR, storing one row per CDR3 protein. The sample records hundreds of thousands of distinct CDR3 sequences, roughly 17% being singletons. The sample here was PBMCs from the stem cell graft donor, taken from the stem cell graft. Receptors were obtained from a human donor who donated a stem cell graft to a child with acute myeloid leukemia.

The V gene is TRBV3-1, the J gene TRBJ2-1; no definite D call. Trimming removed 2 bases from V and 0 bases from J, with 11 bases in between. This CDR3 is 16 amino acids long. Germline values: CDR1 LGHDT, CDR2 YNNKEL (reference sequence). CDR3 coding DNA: TGTGCCAGCAGCCAAACGCTCCTGGGCTCCTACAATGAGCAGTTCTTC. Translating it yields CASSQTLLGSYNEQFF.

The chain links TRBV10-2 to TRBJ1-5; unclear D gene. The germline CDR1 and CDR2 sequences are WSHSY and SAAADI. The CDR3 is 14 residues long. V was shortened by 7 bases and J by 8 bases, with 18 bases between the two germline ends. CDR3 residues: CASTPAGVLKPQHF. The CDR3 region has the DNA TGCGCCAGCACCCCGGCCGGGGTTTTGAAGCCCCAGCATTTT.